This T cell receptor beta chain originates from a study of post-analysis software for immune sequencing data. On the study more broadly: Recorded subtypes: relapsing-remitting, secondary progressive, progressive-relapsing; some patients unannotated.

Unique molecular identifiers had been added to the TCR beta cDNA libraries. From the PCR reads, TCRdb called clonotypes with MiXCR, one entry per CDR3 protein. The table records some 450,000 distinct CDR3 sequences, 40% to 55% of them present only once. Germline V gene sequence: CDR1 MNHNY, CDR2 SVGAGI (reference sequence). The CDR3 extends over 13 amino acids. V lost 4 bases to trimming and J lost 5 bases; unmatched junction nucleotides: 5. Study-wide findings and caveats: TRBV5-6, TRBV5-1 and TRBV20-1 belonged to a set of about 5 TRBV segments that were more frequent in patients than controls.

This clonotype was detected only a few times. Its antigen is still unknown. Sequenced: blood. The chain recombines TRBV6-6 with TRBJ2-7; 7 bases are shared with TRBD1. The TCR was taken from a girl aged 10-17 years with multiple sclerosis. This CDR3 reads CASSSVQGHEQYF. In nucleotides, the CDR3 is TGTGCCAGCAGTTCAGTACAGGGGCACGAGCAGTACTTC.